This T cell receptor (beta chain) was documented in a study of cytotoxic CD8 clonotypes in ibrutinib-treated CLL. PBMCs were cryopreserved, and 1.5 to 2.5 micrograms of genomic DNA from them went into TCR beta libraries. This CDR3 has 14 amino acids. Trimming removed 2 bases from V and 8 bases from J, with 13 bases in between. Germline CDR1 SGHDT, CDR2 YYEEEE. Overall study findings and caveats: The clonality rise at ibrutinib response reflected private clonotype expansion.

This table comes from immunoSEQ multiplex PCR, and its TCRdb copy is limited to in-frame clones, with some not included. The sample contains more than 140,000 clones, 60% to 85% of which appear only once. Turning to this clone: The antigen remains unidentified.

The TCR comes from a human donor with chronic lymphocytic leukemia. The chain carries TRBV5-6 and TRBJ1-4, with D tentatively TRBD1 (5 bases). The material sequenced was PBMCs, taken after 12 months of ibrutinib treatment. The CDR3 nucleotides are TGTGCCAGCAGCTTAGAGGGCGCAGGGGAAAAACTGTTTTTT. Protein: CASSLEGAGEKLFF.